This T cell receptor beta chain was identified during a study of blood T cell repertoires in COVID-19. CDR3 length: 14 amino acids. CDR1 and CDR2 (germline): SGHTA, FQGNSA. Between the trimmed V and J ends, which lost 5 bases and 9 bases, there was a span of 14 bases. Sequencing was performed with immunoSEQ multiplex PCR; in TCRdb, only in-frame clones are kept and a portion is missing. The table lists about 300,000 clones, around 86% of them singletons. The clonotype comes from a man aged 70 or older with acute or convalescent COVID-19. The specimen sequenced was peripheral blood. The chain uses TRBV7-2 and TRBJ1-6; D not certain. The CDR3 is CASSQSNGLSPLHF. CDR3 bases: TGTGCCAGCAGCCAATCCAATGGCCTTTCACCCCTCCACTTT. The whole variable domain, filled in from reference TRBV7-2 and TRBJ1-6, reads GAGVSQSPSNKVTEKGKDVELRCDPISGHTALYWYRQSLGQGLEFLIYFQGNSAPDKSGLPSDRFSAERTGGSVSTLTIQRTQQEDSAVYLCASSQSNGLSPLHFGNGTRLTVT.